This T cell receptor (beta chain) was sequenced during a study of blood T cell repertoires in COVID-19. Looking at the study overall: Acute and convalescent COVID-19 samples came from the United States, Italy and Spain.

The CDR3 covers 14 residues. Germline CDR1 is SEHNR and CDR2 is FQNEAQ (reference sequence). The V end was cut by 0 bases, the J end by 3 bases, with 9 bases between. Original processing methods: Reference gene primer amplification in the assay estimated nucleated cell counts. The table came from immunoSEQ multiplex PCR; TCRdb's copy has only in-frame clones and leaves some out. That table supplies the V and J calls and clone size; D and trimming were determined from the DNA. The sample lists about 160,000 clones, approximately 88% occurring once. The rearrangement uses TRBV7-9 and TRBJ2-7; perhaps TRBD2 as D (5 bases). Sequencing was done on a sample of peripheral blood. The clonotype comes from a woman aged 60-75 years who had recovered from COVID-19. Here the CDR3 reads CASSLAGVDYEQYF. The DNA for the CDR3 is TGTGCCAGCAGCTTAGCCGGGGTTGACTACGAGCAGTACTTC.